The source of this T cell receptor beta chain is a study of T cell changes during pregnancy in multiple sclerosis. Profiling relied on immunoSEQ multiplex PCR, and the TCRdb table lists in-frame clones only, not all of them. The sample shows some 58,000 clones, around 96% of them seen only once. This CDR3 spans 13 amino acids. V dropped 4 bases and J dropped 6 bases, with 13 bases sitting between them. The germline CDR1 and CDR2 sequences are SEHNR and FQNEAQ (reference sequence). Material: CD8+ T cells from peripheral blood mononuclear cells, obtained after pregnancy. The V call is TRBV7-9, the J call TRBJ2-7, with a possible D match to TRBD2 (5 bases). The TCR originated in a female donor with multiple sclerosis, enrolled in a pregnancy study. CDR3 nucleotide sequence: TGTGCCAGCAGCTCCGGGGTAAGGACCGAGCAGTACTTC. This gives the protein CASSSGVRTEQYF.